A single sample is the source of the 23 T cell receptor beta chains below, sequenced in a study of blood T cell repertoires in COVID-19. Assay used: immunoSEQ multiplex PCR; TCRdb lists only in-frame clones, some missing. The top ten clones hold around 13% of a sample with about 79,000 clones, around 89% of them seen once. The material sequenced was peripheral blood. The receptors were gathered from a man aged 65 to 85 with active or convalescent COVID-19.

The chain joins TRBV4-3 to TRBJ2-5; D gene ambiguous. CDR1 and CDR2 from the germline V gene are LGHNA and YSLEER. The ends were cut back, 0 bases at V and 1 base at J, with 6 bases in the middle. The CDR3 is 14 amino acids. The CDR3 DNA follows: TGCGCCAGCAGCCAAGACGCTAGCCAAGAGACCCAGTACTTC. Translating it yields CASSQDASQETQYF.

The J gene is TRBJ2-5, the V gene TRBV27; D may be TRBD1 (5 bases). V dropped 6 bases and J dropped 1 base, with 12 bases sitting between them. The CDR3 sequence is 14 residues long. Germline V gene data show CDR1 as MNHEY and CDR2 as SMNVEV (reference sequence). The CDR3 reads CASSHGQSQETQYF. The CDR3 DNA follows: TGTGCCAGCAGCCACGGACAATCCCAAGAGACCCAGTACTTC.

The chain links TRBV19 to TRBJ2-7; 11 bases match TRBD2. The CDR3 is 19 residues long. The germline gives CDR1 LNHDA, CDR2 SQIVND (reference sequence). The ends lost 3 bases at V and 4 bases at J; junction bases unmatched: 17. The CDR3 DNA sequence: TGTGCCAGTAGTATCACGCTAGCGGGAGGCCCATATGTCCCTTACGAGCAGTACTTC. Its translation: CASSITLAGGPYVPYEQYF.

This chain links TRBV15 with TRBJ2-5; 8 nucleotides align to TRBD2. Germline-derived CDR1 and CDR2 are LNHNV and YYDKDF (reference sequence). J lost 5 bases, V lost 5 bases, and 16 bases had no gene match. The CDR3 has 17 amino acids. CDR3 DNA sequence: TGTGCCACCAGCCCACGGGGGGGTCCGCGCTCTGGGGAGACCCAGTACTTC. Encoded protein: CATSPRGGPRSGETQYF.

This rearrangement joins TRBV6-5 to TRBJ1-5; D remains ambiguous. The CDR3 is 15 residues long. The V end was cut by 6 bases, the J end by 1 base, with 13 bases between. CDR1 and CDR2 from the germline V gene are MNHEY and SVGAGI. CDR3 in amino acids: CASRIQRESNQPQHF. CDR3 in DNA: TGTGCCAGCAGAATACAGCGGGAAAGCAATCAGCCCCAGCATTTT.

With regard to this clone: One end of the junction varies from germline; a read error may be responsible. This sequence joins TRBV4-3 and TRBJ1-3; D is possibly TRBD1 (6 bases). The CDR3 runs 15 residues. Looked up from germline, CDR1 is LGHNA and CDR2 is YSLEER. DNA of the CDR3: TGCGCCAGCAGCAAAGAGACAGGCCCTGGAAACACCATATATTTT. Residues: CASSKETGPGNTIYF.

This clone was detected only once. The chain links TRBV29-1 to TRBJ2-7, with 7 bases fitting TRBD1. CDR3 length: 12 residues. V lost 4 bases, J lost 7 bases, and 7 bases stayed unmatched. Germline V gives CDR1 SQVTM, CDR2 ANQGSEA. The CDR3 sequence is CSVVTGAREQYF. As DNA, the CDR3 is TGCAGCGTTGTTACAGGGGCTAGGGAGCAGTACTTC.

The CDR3 DNA sequence: TGTGCCAGCAGCCCTGTCGGTAAGGCGGAGGAGACCCAGTACTTC. It codes for CASSPVGKAEETQYF. The chain uses TRBV5-6 and TRBJ2-5; D not certain. The V end was cut by 4 bases, the J end by 5 bases, with 18 bases between. Germline CDR1 reads SGHDT; CDR2 reads YYEEEE. The CDR3 covers 15 residues.

This rearrangement joins TRBV18 to TRBJ2-3; perhaps TRBD1 as D (6 bases). The germline gives CDR1 KGHSH, CDR2 LQKENI. The CDR3 runs to 14 residues. Deletions cut 3 bases from V and 4 bases from J, with 11 bases between. CDR3 bases: TGTGCCAGCTCACCGGGACAAGGGTCAGATACGCAGTATTTT. It encodes CASSPGQGSDTQYF.

The gene calls are TRBV4-1 and TRBJ2-5; 8 positions match TRBD2. Germline lookup yields CDR1 MGHRA and CDR2 YSYEKL. The CDR3 extends over 16 amino acids. V lost 4 bases to trimming and J lost 0 bases; unmatched junction nucleotides: 7. The CDR3 loop is CASSLGGGRYQETQYF. The CDR3 DNA follows: TGCGCCAGCAGCCTCGGAGGCGGGAGGTACCAAGAGACCCAGTACTTC.

Notes on this clone: The same CDR3 arises from other DNA sequences in this sample as well. The chain combines TRBV7-2 with TRBJ2-7, with 8 bases identical to TRBD1. The germline CDR1 and CDR2 sequences are SGHTA and FQGNSA. The V and J ends lost 1 base and 4 bases, in that order; junction bases with no gene match: 3. The CDR3 covers 14 residues. CDR3 sequence (DNA): TGTGCCAGCAGCTTAGGGCAGGGGGCTTACGAGCAGTACTTC. Amino acid sequence: CASSLGQGAYEQYF.

The chain has TRBV30 and TRBJ1-2; 7 bases agree with TRBD1. V shed 7 bases and J 3 bases; nucleotides not matched to a gene: 8. Germline CDR1 is GTSNPN and CDR2 is SVGIG (reference sequence). This CDR3 is built from 13 residues. CDR3 bases: TGTGCCTTCCTGAGGGACAGTGACTATGGCTACACCTTC. Translated, it gives CAFLRDSDYGYTF.

This chain links TRBV15 with TRBJ2-2, with 8 nucleotides matching TRBD1. J was trimmed by 3 bases and V by 5 bases; bases with no gene match: 2. Germline CDR1 is LNHNV and CDR2 is YYDKDF (reference sequence). This CDR3 comprises 14 residues. The DNA of the CDR3 is TGTGCCACCAGCGAGACAGGGGACACCGGGGAGCTGTTTTTT. This codes for CATSETGDTGELFF.

The rearrangement links TRBV18 to TRBJ2-5, with unresolved D. Trimming stripped 6 bases from V and 5 bases from J, with 13 bases between. Germline V gene data show CDR1 as KGHSH and CDR2 as LQKENI. The CDR3 loop spans 13 amino acids. In DNA form, the CDR3 reads TGTGCCAGCTCGCTGACTGGTTGGGAGACCCAGTACTTC. It encodes CASSLTGWETQYF.

The genes are TRBV4-1 and TRBJ2-3, with 9 bases that match TRBD1. This CDR3 is built from 17 residues. CDR1 and CDR2 from the germline V gene are MGHRA and YSYEKL. V lost 0 bases, J lost 5 bases, and 9 bases stayed unmatched. CDR3 DNA sequence: TGCGCCAGCAGCCAAGACGGGGGACAGGGTGGGGGAGATACGCAGTATTTT. Its protein is CASSQDGGQGGGDTQYF.

This sequence joins TRBV3-1 (or the pseudogene TRBV3-2) and TRBJ2-5; 7 positions match TRBD1. There are 13 residues in the CDR3. Per germline, CDR1 LGHDT and CDR2 YNNKEL (reference sequence). V was pared by 4 bases and J by 5 bases, with 4 bases of the junction left unmatched. The CDR3: CASSLQGRETQYF. CDR3 coding DNA: TGTGCCAGCAGCCTACAGGGGCGGGAGACCCAGTACTTC.

This chain links TRBV5-1 with TRBJ1-4, with D possibly matching TRBD1 (6 bases). Germline assignment: CDR1 SGHRS and CDR2 YFSETQ. This CDR3 spans 15 amino acids. V lost 4 bases and J lost 8, with 18 bases in between. CDR3 sequence reads: CASSLQGSVKEKLFF. DNA of the CDR3: TGCGCCAGCAGCCTACAGGGATCCGTAAAGGAAAAACTGTTTTTT.

J is TRBJ1-2 and V is TRBV6-5; D uncertain. CDR3 length equals 15 residues. Between the trimmed V and J ends, which lost 0 bases and 0 bases, there was a span of 8 bases. The germline CDR1 and CDR2 sequences are MNHEY and SVGAGI. The CDR3 region is CASSYSGVTNYGYTF. CDR3 nucleotides: TGTGCCAGCAGTTACTCCGGGGTTACTAACTATGGCTACACCTTC.

The chain combines TRBV5-1 with TRBJ1-2, with 7 bases identical to TRBD1. CDR1 and CDR2 (germline): SGHRS, YFSETQ. The CDR3 runs to 15 residues. The V segment lost 0 bases and the J segment 4 bases; nucleotides outside the gene matches: 6. CDR3 bases: TGCGCCAGCAGCTTGGAGACAGGGCCCTTCTATGGCTACACCTTC. Protein product: CASSLETGPFYGYTF.

The rearrangement joins TRBV7-2 to TRBJ2-2, with 7 bases identical to TRBD1. J gave up 2 bases and V 4 bases, and 10 bases lay outside the gene matches. The CDR3 is 17 amino acids. Germline V gene lookup returns CDR1 SGHTA and CDR2 FQGNSA. The CDR3 DNA follows: TGTGCCAGCAGCTGGTTACGGGGACAGACAAACACCGGGGAGCTGTTTTTT. Amino acid sequence: CASSWLRGQTNTGELFF. The full variable domain, rest sourced from reference TRBV7-2 and TRBJ2-2, is GAGVSQSPSNKVTEKGKDVELRCDPISGHTALYWYRQSLGQGLEFLIYFQGNSAPDKSGLPSDRFSAERTGGSVSTLTIQRTQQEDSAVYLCASSWLRGQTNTGELFFGEGSRLTVL.

The rearrangement joins TRBV28 to TRBJ2-5; tentatively, D is TRBD1 (6 bases). Between the trimmed V and J ends, which lost 6 bases and 7 bases, there was a span of 21 bases. CDR3 size: 15 residues. Per germline, CDR1 MDHEN and CDR2 SYDVKM. CDR3 in amino acids: CASSTPSRGFGTQYF. CDR3 nucleotides: TGTGCCAGCAGCACACCCTCCAGGGGTTTTGGGACCCAGTACTTC.

The J gene is TRBJ2-2, the V gene TRBV5-1; TRBD2 matches at 12 bases. CDR3 length: 15 residues. V shed 3 bases, J shed 4 bases, and the junction held 1 base outside the gene matches. CDR1 is SGHRS and CDR2 is YFSETQ in the germline V gene. The CDR3 here is CASSSSGRVTGELFF. The DNA for the CDR3 is TGCGCCAGCAGCTCTAGCGGGAGGGTCACCGGGGAGCTGTTTTTT.

The chain is built from TRBV6-1 and TRBJ1-2; the D gene is possibly TRBD1 (6 bases). The CDR3 is 15 residues long. Per germline, CDR1 MNHNS and CDR2 SASEGT. The V and J ends lost 2 bases and 2 bases respectively, with 12 bases between them. The CDR3 nucleotides are TGTGCCAGCAGTGAATTCGGACAGTCGAACTATGGCTACACCTTC. Protein: CASSEFGQSNYGYTF.